The 27 T cell receptor beta chains below all came from one sample that was sequenced in a study of CD8 T cells in Susac syndrome. When the RNA was reverse transcribed, random hexamers were used with an input of roughly 0.45 to 1 ug. TCRdb recomputed calls from the immunoSEQ multiplex PCR reads with MiXCR, one row per CDR3 protein. The sample consists of some 70,000 distinct CDR3 sequences, 85% to 95% of them appearing once. Specimen: CD8+ T cells from PBMCs. Source of these receptors: a human donor with multiple sclerosis.

This chain uses TRBV29-1 with TRBJ2-1; D ambiguous. The CDR3 has 14 amino acids. Trimming took 8 bases from V and 3 from J, leaving 17 bases between them. Germline V gene data show CDR1 as SQVTM and CDR2 as ANQGSEA. The CDR3 here is CSPTSAVGYNEQFF. CDR3 in DNA: TGCAGCCCGACGTCGGCAGTAGGCTACAATGAGCAGTTCTTC.

The V gene is TRBV29-1, the J gene TRBJ2-5, with TRBD1 as a possible D gene (5 bases). The CDR3 loop spans 15 amino acids. From germline, CDR1 is SQVTM and CDR2 ANQGSEA. The germline V and J ends were trimmed by 0 bases and 0 bases, with 11 bases remaining between them. Written as DNA, the CDR3 is TGCAGCGTTGAAGACAGGGTGGCATACCAAGAGACCCAGTACTTC. Translated, it gives CSVEDRVAYQETQYF.

The genes are TRBV4-1 and TRBJ1-4; 10 nucleotides line up with TRBD1. There are 15 residues in the CDR3. V was pared by 4 bases and J by 6 bases, with 5 bases of the junction left unmatched. The germline CDR1 and CDR2 sequences are MGHRA and YSYEKL. CDR3 coding DNA: TGCGCCAGCAGCCCCGAGACAGGGGGCGATGAAAAACTGTTTTTT. Its protein product is CASSPETGGDEKLFF.

This clonotype was seen more than once but under ten times. The chain recombines TRBV30 with TRBJ2-7, with D perhaps TRBD2 (6 bases). Trimming pared 0 bases from V and 2 bases from J, leaving 8 bases between. This CDR3 has 13 amino acids. Germline loops: CDR1 GTSNPN, CDR2 SVGIG (reference sequence). CDR3 DNA: TGTGCCTGGAGTGTTGGCGGGACCTACGAGCAGTACTTC. Protein product: CAWSVGGTYEQYF. The whole variable domain, remainder taken from reference TRBV30 and TRBJ2-7, is SQTIHQWPATLVQPVGSPLSLECTVEGTSNPNLYWYRQAAGRGLQLLFYSVGIGQISSEVPQNLSASRPQDRQFILSSKKLLLSDSGFYLCAWSVGGTYEQYFGPGTRLTVT.

This chain uses TRBV13 with TRBJ1-5; the D is unclear. Germline V gene data show CDR1 as PRHDT and CDR2 as FYEKMQ (reference sequence). The CDR3 is 14 residues long. V dropped 3 bases and J dropped 1 base, with 7 bases sitting between them. The DNA of the CDR3 is TGTGCCAGCAGCTTGACCGGGAGCAATCAGCCCCAGCATTTT. It is translated as CASSLTGSNQPQHF.

The chain carries TRBV9 and TRBJ2-3; 9 bases map to TRBD1. J was trimmed by 3 bases and V by 0 bases; bases with no gene match: 5. The CDR3 spans 16 residues. Germline CDR1 reads SGDLS; CDR2 reads YYNGEE. The CDR3 is CASSVGRGTGTDTQYF. CDR3 nucleotide sequence: TGTGCCAGCAGCGTAGGTAGGGGGACAGGGACAGATACGCAGTATTTT. Full variable domain (missing parts from reference TRBV9 and TRBJ2-3): DSGVTQTPKHLITATGQRVTLRCSPRSGDLSVYWYQQSLDQGLQFLIQYYNGEERAKGNILERFSAQQFPDLHSELNLSSLELGDSALYFCASSVGRGTGTDTQYFGPGTRLTVL.

The genes are TRBV9 and TRBJ1-5; a weak D match, TRBD1 (6 bases). Per germline, CDR1 SGDLS and CDR2 YYNGEE. The CDR3 spans 15 residues. V lost 3 bases to trimming and J lost 0 bases, with 10 bases between them. The CDR3 sequence is CASSARQVSNQPQHF. The CDR3 coding sequence is TGTGCCAGCAGCGCCAGACAGGTTAGCAATCAGCCCCAGCATTTT.

The V call is TRBV20-1, the J call TRBJ2-1, with 8 bases matching TRBD1. The CDR3 runs 16 residues. Trimming at V came to 0 bases and at J to 6 bases, leaving 10 bases not matched to a gene. The germline V gene has CDR1 DFQATT and CDR2 SNEGSKA (reference sequence). CDR3 DNA: TGCAGTGCTAGAGACTTCGGGACAGGAGCCCTCAATGAGCAGTTCTTC. Protein: CSARDFGTGALNEQFF.

The chain couples TRBV27 to TRBJ2-3; 8 bases are shared with TRBD2. This CDR3 is 15 amino acids long. Per germline, CDR1 MNHEY and CDR2 SMNVEV (reference sequence). J lost 4 bases, V lost 0 bases, and 3 bases had no gene match. CDR3 protein: CASSLSAGGADTQYF. As DNA, the CDR3 is TGTGCCAGCAGTTTATCCGCGGGGGGCGCAGATACGCAGTATTTT.

The genes are TRBV29-1 and TRBJ1-2; possibly TRBD1 for D (5 bases). The CDR3 runs 14 residues. Looked up from germline, CDR1 is SQVTM and CDR2 is ANQGSEA. V gave up 7 bases and J gave up 8 bases, with 23 bases separating them. This CDR3 is CSAPDRGETGGYTF. CDR3 in DNA: TGCAGCGCCCCGGACCGGGGGGAAACGGGAGGCTACACCTTC. Combining the CDR3 with reference TRBV29-1 and TRBJ1-2 gives the whole variable domain SAVISQKPSRDICQRGTSLTIQCQVDSQVTMMFWYRQQPGQSLTLIATANQGSEATYESGFVIDKFPISRPNLTFSTLTVSNMSPEDSSIYLCSAPDRGETGGYTFGSGTRLTVV.

This clonotype was recorded only once. This chain joins TRBV29-1 and TRBJ2-1; no firm D call. Trimming took off 6 bases at V and 10 bases at J, with 10 bases between the two ends. Germline V gives CDR1 SQVTM, CDR2 ANQGSEA. The CDR3 is 10 amino acids. CDR3 nucleotides: TGCAGCGTACAGACTCGAGAGCAGTTCTTC. Its protein product is CSVQTREQFF.

The V gene is TRBV28, the J gene TRBJ1-2; TRBD1 is a possible D gene (5 bases). With 2 bases removed from V and 3 bases from J, the gap between germline ends came to 7 bases. CDR3 length: 13 residues. Germline values: CDR1 MDHEN, CDR2 SYDVKM. The CDR3 region has the DNA TGTGCCAGCAGTTTAGAGGGGTACTATGGCTACACCTTC. Its protein product is CASSLEGYYGYTF.

The chain links TRBV7-2 to TRBJ2-7; 9 bases match TRBD1. This CDR3 spans 15 amino acids. Looked up from germline, CDR1 is SGHTA and CDR2 is FQGNSA. Losses at the gene ends were 0 bases for V and 6 bases for J; bases not matched to a gene: 6. CDR3 nucleotide sequence: TGTGCCAGCAGCTTAGCTTGGACAGGGGCAGGCGAGCAGTACTTC. It encodes CASSLAWTGAGEQYF.

This clonotype was seen only once. The chain combines TRBV30 with TRBJ1-2; TRBD1 matches 9 bases. J was trimmed by 6 bases and V by 4 bases; bases with no gene match: 6. There are 13 residues in the CDR3. Germline CDR1 is GTSNPN and CDR2 is SVGIG (reference sequence). The CDR3 spells CAWNPGQGHGYTF. For the CDR3, the DNA is TGTGCCTGGAATCCGGGACAGGGACATGGCTACACCTTC.

The J gene is TRBJ2-2, the V gene TRBV28, with 7 bases identical to TRBD1. V trimming: 6 bases; J trimming: 5 bases; junction bases outside the gene matches: 3. The CDR3 covers 13 residues. Germline V gene data show CDR1 as MDHEN and CDR2 as SYDVKM. The CDR3 loop is CASSRTGTGELFF. The CDR3 nucleotides are TGTGCCAGCAGCCGGACAGGTACCGGGGAGCTGTTTTTT. Combining the CDR3 with reference TRBV28 and TRBJ2-2 gives the whole variable domain DVKVTQSSRYLVKRTGEKVFLECVQDMDHENMFWYRQDPGLGLRLIYFSYDVKMKEKGDIPEGYSVSREKKERFSLILESASTNQTSMYLCASSRTGTGELFFGEGSRLTVL.

The V gene is TRBV29-1, the J gene TRBJ2-1; D is ambiguous. This CDR3 comprises 12 residues. V lost 3 bases and J 9 bases, leaving 12 bases between the germline ends. CDR1 and CDR2 (germline): SQVTM, ANQGSEA. The DNA for the CDR3 is TGCAGCGTTGATATATCGCGCGGTGAGCAGTTCTTC. Amino acid sequence: CSVDISRGEQFF.

This clonotype was seen just once. The chain uses TRBV2 and TRBJ1-6; D remains ambiguous. The CDR3 is 12 residues long. Trimming removed 6 bases at V and 0 bases at J, with 0 bases between. The V gene's germline CDR1 is SNHLY and CDR2 FYNNEI. CDR3 protein: CASSSYNSPLHF. As DNA, the CDR3 is TGTGCCAGCAGCTCCTATAATTCACCCCTCCACTTT. The variable domain in full, with the rest retrieved from reference TRBV2 and TRBJ1-6, is EPEVTQTPSHQVTQMGQEVILRCVPISNHLYFYWYRQILGQKVEFLVSFYNNEISEKSEIFDDQFSVERPDGSNFTLKIRSTKLEDSAMYFCASSSYNSPLHFGNGTRLTVT.

CDR3 DNA: TGTGCCAGCAGTCCCGACGGGGTCACTGAAGCTTTCTTT. Translated: CASSPDGVTEAFF. This chain links TRBV6-6 with TRBJ1-1, with no clear D. CDR1 is MNHNY and CDR2 is SVGAGI in the germline V gene (reference sequence). The CDR3 is 13 residues long. The V end lost 5 bases, the J end lost 4 bases, and 11 bases lay between the germline ends.

The V and J genes are TRBV9 and TRBJ2-7; 8 bases align to TRBD1. Germline lookup yields CDR1 SGDLS and CDR2 YYNGEE. The ends lost 5 bases at V and 7 bases at J; junction bases unmatched: 11. This CDR3 contains 14 residues. CDR3 nucleotide sequence: TGTGCCAGCAGTCAGGGGGCAGGGGGCAGGGAGCAGTACTTC. Amino acids: CASSQGAGGREQYF. The full variable domain, completed using reference TRBV9 and TRBJ2-7, is DSGVTQTPKHLITATGQRVTLRCSPRSGDLSVYWYQQSLDQGLQFLIQYYNGEERAKGNILERFSAQQFPDLHSELNLSSLELGDSALYFCASSQGAGGREQYFGPGTRLTVT.

The sample holds one count of this clonotype. This chain connects TRBV23-1 to TRBJ1-2; a possible D gene is TRBD1 (6 bases). TRBV23-1 counts as an open reading frame of uncertain function. The CDR3 spans 14 residues. Trimming removed 10 bases from V and 2 bases from J, with 17 bases in between. CDR3 in amino acids: CATPPGTPNYGYTF. The CDR3 nucleotides read TGCGCCACCCCCCCCGGGACACCCAACTATGGCTACACCTTC.

The chain couples TRBV4-3 to TRBJ1-6; TRBD1 is a possible D gene (5 bases). V lost 0 bases and J lost 7, with 19 bases in between. Germline values: CDR1 LGHNA, CDR2 YSLEER. This CDR3 contains 18 residues. The CDR3 DNA reads TGCGCCAGCAGCCAAGATGGGGGGAGAATGGGCGGCAATTCACCCCTCCACTTT. Its translation: CASSQDGGRMGGNSPLHF.

This chain connects TRBV4-1 to TRBJ2-7, with D uncertain. Trimming left V 0 bases short and J 5 bases short, with 8 bases between. The CDR3 extends over 13 amino acids. Germline loops: CDR1 MGHRA, CDR2 YSYEKL. The CDR3 bases are TGCGCCAGCAGCCAAGATCTGCCTAACGAGCAGTACTTC. It translates to CASSQDLPNEQYF.

The count of this clonotype is one. The gene calls are TRBV19 and TRBJ1-1, with D unresolved. CDR3 length: 13 residues. The germline CDR1 and CDR2 sequences are LNHDA and SQIVND (reference sequence). The V and J ends lost 3 bases and 2 bases respectively, with 7 bases between them. The CDR3 is CASSISLNTEAFF. CDR3 sequence (DNA): TGTGCCAGTAGTATTTCCCTTAACACTGAAGCTTTCTTT.

The V and J genes are TRBV10-3 and TRBJ2-3; 10 nucleotides match TRBD1. The germline V gene has CDR1 ENHRY and CDR2 SYGVKD. V lost 2 bases, J lost 2 bases, and 7 bases stayed unmatched. This CDR3 spans 17 amino acids. CDR3 sequence: CAISEGRDRGDTDTQYF. CDR3 nucleotide sequence: TGTGCCATCAGTGAGGGCAGGGACAGGGGCGACACAGATACGCAGTATTTT.

The chain recombines TRBV12-3 or TRBV12-4 with TRBJ1-2, with D tentatively TRBD1 (5 bases). V gave up 6 bases and J gave up 6 bases, with 14 bases separating them. The CDR3 has 13 residues. For the CDR3, the DNA is TGTGCCAGCAGGCACGGGGCAGTGGATGGCTACACCTTC. This translates into CASRHGAVDGYTF.

The V gene is TRBV28, the J gene TRBJ2-7; D tentatively fits TRBD1 or TRBD2 (5 bases each). Germline V CDR1 and CDR2: MDHEN, SYDVKM. This CDR3 is built from 14 residues. V was clipped by 5 bases and J by 3 bases, with 14 bases between them. For the CDR3, the DNA is TGTGCCAGCAGTCATGAGGGGAGCCACTACGAGCAGTACTTC. This codes for CASSHEGSHYEQYF.

This chain's CDR3 is CSAWGQNYGYTF. The CDR3 DNA is TGCAGCGCCTGGGGACAAAACTATGGCTACACCTTC. V gene TRBV29-1 combines with J gene TRBJ1-2, with D perhaps TRBD1 (6 bases). Germline-derived CDR1 and CDR2 are SQVTM and ANQGSEA. The CDR3 contains 12 residues. Trimming took off 7 bases at V and 2 bases at J, with 11 bases between the two ends.